The 24 T cell receptor beta chains below all came from one sample that was sequenced in a study of a mutant IDH1 vaccine in newly diagnosed glioma. TCRdb's table, derived via immunoSEQ multiplex PCR, lists solely in-frame clones and lacks some. The data contain about 65,000 clones, roughly 76% of them seen just once; the ten biggest clones take up about 4.9%. Time point specified: week 35, safety follow-up. Every vaccination contained 300 ug of the mutant IDH1 20-mer peptide and was paired with topical imiquimod. These receptors have no known antigen. The sequencing here drew on PBMCs, taken from a glioma patient whose treatment included an IDH1 peptide vaccine. These receptors came from a middle-aged man with glioma.

The chain links TRBV11-2 to TRBJ2-5; either TRBD1 or TRBD2 may fit D (6 bases each). The CDR3 is 18 amino acids. From germline, CDR1 is SGHAT and CDR2 FQNNGV. V lost 5 bases and J 0 bases, leaving 22 bases between the germline ends. CDR3 DNA: TGTGCCAGCAGCAAAGGGGGGTGGGGCTCTAAGGACCAAGAGACCCAGTACTTC. It yields the protein CASSKGGWGSKDQETQYF.

This clone was seen once. The rearrangement joins TRBV28 to TRBJ1-4; 8 positions match TRBD1. Trimming at V came to 4 bases and at J to 4 bases, leaving 8 bases not matched to a gene. Germline CDR1 is MDHEN and CDR2 is SYDVKM. This CDR3 is 16 amino acids long. The CDR3 protein is CASSSLQGDGNEKLFF. Here the CDR3 DNA reads TGTGCCAGCAGTTCCTTACAGGGGGACGGTAATGAAAAACTGTTTTTT.

The rearrangement links TRBV15 to TRBJ2-3, with 10 bases that match TRBD2. The CDR3 is 16 residues long. Germline CDR1 LNHNV, CDR2 YYDKDF (reference sequence). Unmatched junction bases numbered 12, after V lost 5 bases and J lost 7 bases. The CDR3 here is CATSEESGGALYTQYF. In DNA, the CDR3 is TGTGCCACCAGCGAAGAGAGCGGGGGGGCTTTATATACGCAGTATTTT.

The chain employs TRBV6-5 and TRBJ2-2; D gene uncertain. Germline V lookup: CDR1 MNHEY, CDR2 SVGAGI. CDR3 length equals 14 residues. Trimming took off 4 bases at V and 5 bases at J, with 11 bases between the two ends. In DNA, the CDR3 is TGTGCCAGCAGTTCCTTGCTCCCAACCGGGGAGCTGTTTTTT. Amino acids: CASSSLLPTGELFF.

V gene TRBV19 combines with J gene TRBJ1-1; TRBD1 is a possible D gene (5 bases). The V and J ends lost 0 bases and 7 bases respectively, with 15 bases between them. The CDR3 has 15 residues. Per germline, CDR1 LNHDA and CDR2 SQIVND (reference sequence). Here the CDR3 reads CASSIDLPTDSEAFF. In DNA form, the CDR3 reads TGTGCCAGTAGTATAGATCTCCCGACAGATAGTGAAGCTTTCTTT.

The chain carries TRBV2 and TRBJ2-1; D is possibly TRBD1 (5 bases). This CDR3 region has 14 residues. V dropped 4 bases and J dropped 3 bases, with 10 bases sitting between them. The germline V gene encodes CDR1 SNHLY and CDR2 FYNNEI. The CDR3: CASSGLGVYNEQFF. In DNA, the CDR3 is TGTGCCAGCAGTGGGCTAGGGGTCTACAATGAGCAGTTCTTC.

This chain uses TRBV12-5 with TRBJ1-5, with 11 bases matching TRBD1. The V gene end was trimmed by 0 bases and the J gene end by 3 bases; junction bases not matched to a gene: 10. CDR3 length equals 19 residues. CDR1 and CDR2 from the germline V gene are LGHNT and FRNRAP. The CDR3 spells CASGLVSSWTGGINQPQHF. The CDR3, as DNA: TGTGCTAGTGGTTTGGTATCTTCTTGGACAGGGGGCATCAATCAGCCCCAGCATTTT.

This clone was observed once. The chain combines TRBV7-9 with TRBJ2-1, with TRBD1 as a possible D gene (5 bases). This CDR3 contains 14 residues. Trimming removed 4 bases at V and 4 bases at J, with 11 bases between. CDR1 and CDR2 (germline): SEHNR, FQNEAQ (reference sequence). The CDR3 region has the DNA TGTGCCAGCAGCTACCAGGACAAGTACAATGAGCAGTTCTTC. This codes for CASSYQDKYNEQFF.

The genes are TRBV27 and TRBJ2-7; 8 bases fit TRBD1. J gave up 6 bases and V 9 bases, and 13 bases lay outside the gene matches. The germline gives CDR1 MNHEY, CDR2 SMNVEV (reference sequence). The CDR3 spans 14 residues. The CDR3 loop is CASHRQTGVGEQYF. The CDR3 DNA is TGTGCCAGTCACCGACAGACAGGGGTTGGCGAGCAGTACTTC.

The V and J genes are TRBV6-1 and TRBJ2-5; the match to TRBD2 covers 10 bases. The CDR3 consists of 13 residues. V lost 6 bases to trimming and J lost 5 bases; unmatched junction nucleotides: 3. The germline CDR1 and CDR2 sequences are MNHNS and SASEGT. CDR3: CASRGTSVETQYF. DNA of the CDR3: TGTGCCAGCAGGGGGACTAGCGTCGAGACCCAGTACTTC.

This CDR3 reads CASSQPQQGLRYGYTF. CDR3 nucleotides: TGCGCCAGCAGCCAACCACAACAGGGCTTACGGTATGGCTACACCTTC. The chain combines TRBV4-1 with TRBJ1-2; a weak D match, TRBD1 (6 bases). Per germline, CDR1 MGHRA and CDR2 YSYEKL. Trimming removed 2 bases from V and 5 bases from J, with 18 bases in between. CDR3 length: 16 residues.

The rearrangement uses TRBV20-1 and TRBJ1-2; D is uncertain. CDR1 and CDR2 from the germline V gene are DFQATT and SNEGSKA (reference sequence). This CDR3 region has 9 residues. The CDR3 here is CSHGHGYTF. The CDR3 nucleotides are TGCAGCCATGGGCATGGCTACACCTTC.

The chain carries TRBV5-5 and TRBJ2-5; D call uncertain. The tail of the sequence fits TRBJ2-7 better, so the J call may be wrong. From germline, CDR1 is SGHKS and CDR2 YYEKEE (reference sequence). The CDR3 runs 14 residues. The CDR3 is CASSLGGFPYEQYF. As DNA, the CDR3 is TGTGCCAGCAGCTTGGGTGGGTTCCCCTACGAGCAGTACTTC.

The CDR3 is CASTPWRSVETQYF. As DNA, the CDR3 is TGTGCCAGCACCCCCTGGAGGTCCGTAGAGACCCAGTACTTC. The chain is built from TRBV6-1 and TRBJ2-5, with a tentative D call TRBD2 (5 bases). Germline V lookup: CDR1 MNHNS, CDR2 SASEGT. CDR3 length: 14 residues. Between the trimmed V and J ends, which lost 7 bases and 4 bases, there was a span of 16 bases.

The chain has TRBV15 and TRBJ2-3, with TRBD1 as a possible D gene (5 bases). Trimming took 0 bases from V and 2 from J, leaving 6 bases between them. CDR1 is LNHNV, CDR2 YYDKDF, per germline (reference sequence). The CDR3 loop spans 14 amino acids. For the CDR3, the DNA is TGTGCCACCAGCAGAGACAGGGACACAGATACGCAGTATTTT. The encoded protein is CATSRDRDTDTQYF.

CDR3 protein: CASSDPVLRDRSSYEQYF. The CDR3 coding sequence is TGTGCCAGCAGTGACCCGGTACTCCGGGACAGGAGCTCCTACGAGCAGTACTTC. V and J are TRBV28 and TRBJ2-7, with TRBD1 matching over 8 bases. From germline, CDR1 is MDHEN and CDR2 SYDVKM. The CDR3 length is 18 residues. The J segment lost 0 bases and the V segment lost 5 bases, leaving 15 bases of the junction unmatched.

This chain connects TRBV30 to TRBJ2-5; D call uncertain. The DNA end is a closer match to TRBJ2-7, so the J assignment may be wrong. The CDR3 sequence is 13 residues long. CDR1 and CDR2 from the germline V gene are GTSNPN and SVGIG (reference sequence). Written as DNA, the CDR3 is TGTGCCTGGCACTCACTAAGCTCCTACGAGCAGTACTTC. Translated, it gives CAWHSLSSYEQYF.

The CDR3 DNA reads TGTGCCAGCAGCCACAGGGTTGATACGCAGTATTTT. It specifies CASSHRVDTQYF. The rearrangement links TRBV7-2 to TRBJ2-3; D is perhaps TRBD1 (6 bases). Trimming removed 5 bases at V and 6 bases at J, with 9 bases between. CDR1 and CDR2 from the germline V gene are SGHTA and FQGNSA. The CDR3 spans 12 residues. Using reference TRBV7-2 and TRBJ2-3 for the parts outside the CDR3, the full variable domain is GAGVSQSPSNKVTEKGKDVELRCDPISGHTALYWYRQSLGQGLEFLIYFQGNSAPDKSGLPSDRFSAERTGGSVSTLTIQRTQQEDSAVYLCASSHRVDTQYFGPGTRLTVL.

The chain links TRBV7-2 to TRBJ1-1; no firm D call. CDR3 length equals 15 residues. The V end was cut by 1 base, the J end by 3 bases, with 12 bases between. Germline V lookup: CDR1 SGHTA, CDR2 FQGNSA. CDR3 coding DNA: TGTGCCAGCAGCTTAGTAGAGGGTTTTGACACTGAAGCTTTCTTT. Translating it yields CASSLVEGFDTEAFF.

This clone was observed a few times. The chain couples TRBV5-1 to TRBJ2-5, with unresolved D. The germline CDR1 and CDR2 sequences are SGHRS and YFSETQ. V was cut by 0 bases and J by 3 bases, with 6 bases left in between. The CDR3 spans 13 residues. The CDR3 coding sequence is TGCGCCAGCAGCTTGGGGTCGGAAGAGACCCAGTACTTC. Translated: CASSLGSEETQYF.

The chain has TRBV6-5 and TRBJ1-2; a possible D gene is TRBD1 (6 bases). The CDR3 is made up of 13 amino acids. V lost 10 bases and J 3 bases, leaving 15 bases between the germline ends. Germline V CDR1 and CDR2: MNHEY, SVGAGI. The CDR3 coding sequence is TGTGCCACCACGGGGGGACAAGACTATGGCTACACCTTC. It specifies CATTGGQDYGYTF.

This chain uses TRBV15 with TRBJ2-1; tentatively, D is TRBD1 or TRBD2 (5 bases each). V was trimmed by 5 bases and J by 8 bases, leaving 19 bases between them. Germline V gene sequence: CDR1 LNHNV, CDR2 YYDKDF (reference sequence). This CDR3 is built from 15 residues. The CDR3 protein is CATSFWGKWVDEQFF. As DNA, the CDR3 is TGTGCCACCAGCTTTTGGGGGAAGTGGGTCGATGAGCAGTTCTTC.

This chain connects TRBV2 to TRBJ2-5; possibly TRBD1 or TRBD2 for D (5 bases each). V was clipped by 7 bases and J by 2 bases, with 11 bases between them. Germline values: CDR1 SNHLY, CDR2 FYNNEI. The CDR3 sequence is 13 residues long. The CDR3, as DNA: TGTGCCAGCAACCGGGACGGGCAAGAGACCCAGTACTTC. It yields the protein CASNRDGQETQYF.

The chain uses TRBV5-1 and TRBJ2-3; 9 bases line up with TRBD2. This CDR3 is 15 amino acids long. Germline trimming cut 3 bases from V and 2 bases from J; bases unmatched to any gene: 4. Germline lookup yields CDR1 SGHRS and CDR2 YFSETQ. Here the CDR3 DNA reads TGCGCCAGCAGCTCAGCGGGGGGCGACACAGATACGCAGTATTTT. Protein sequence: CASSSAGGDTDTQYF.